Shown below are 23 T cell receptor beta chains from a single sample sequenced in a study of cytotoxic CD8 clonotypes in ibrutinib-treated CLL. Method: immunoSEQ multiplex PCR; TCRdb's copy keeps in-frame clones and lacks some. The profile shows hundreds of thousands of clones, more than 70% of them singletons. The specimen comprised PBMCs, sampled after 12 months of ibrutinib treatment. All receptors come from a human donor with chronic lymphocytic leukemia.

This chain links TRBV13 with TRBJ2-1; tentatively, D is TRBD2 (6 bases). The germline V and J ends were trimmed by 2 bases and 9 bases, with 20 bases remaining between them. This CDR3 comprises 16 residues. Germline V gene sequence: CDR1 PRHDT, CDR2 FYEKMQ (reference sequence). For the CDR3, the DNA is TGTGCCAGCAGCTTACTCACCTACCTTGTGGAGGGTGAGCAGTTCTTC. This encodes CASSLLTYLVEGEQFF.

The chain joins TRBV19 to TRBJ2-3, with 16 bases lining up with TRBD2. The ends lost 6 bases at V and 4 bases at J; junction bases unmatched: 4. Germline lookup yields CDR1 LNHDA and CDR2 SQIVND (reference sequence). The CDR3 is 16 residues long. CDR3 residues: CASRAGTSGRADTQYF. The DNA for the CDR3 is TGTGCCAGTAGGGCCGGGACTAGCGGGAGGGCAGATACGCAGTATTTT.

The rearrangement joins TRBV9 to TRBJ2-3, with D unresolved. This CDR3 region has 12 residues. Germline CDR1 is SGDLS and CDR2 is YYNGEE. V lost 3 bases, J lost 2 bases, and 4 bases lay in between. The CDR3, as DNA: TGTGCCAGCAGCGCCGCCACAGATACGCAGTATTTT. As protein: CASSAATDTQYF.

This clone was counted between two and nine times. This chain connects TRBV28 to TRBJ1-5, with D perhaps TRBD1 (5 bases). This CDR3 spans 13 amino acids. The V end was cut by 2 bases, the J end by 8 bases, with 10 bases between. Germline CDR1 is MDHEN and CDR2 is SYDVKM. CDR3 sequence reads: CASSLPHRKPQHF. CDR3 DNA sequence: TGTGCCAGCAGTTTACCCCACAGGAAGCCCCAGCATTTT.

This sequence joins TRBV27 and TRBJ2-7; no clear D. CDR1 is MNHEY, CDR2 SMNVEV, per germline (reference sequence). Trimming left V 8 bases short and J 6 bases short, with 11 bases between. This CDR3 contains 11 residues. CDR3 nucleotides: TGTGCCAGCTCCGTGGGCTCCGAGCAGTACTTC. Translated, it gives CASSVGSEQYF.

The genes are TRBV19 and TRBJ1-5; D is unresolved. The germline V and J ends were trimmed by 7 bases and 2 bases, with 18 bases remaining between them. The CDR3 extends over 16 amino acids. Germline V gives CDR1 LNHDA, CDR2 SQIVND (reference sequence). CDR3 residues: CASTNPTIPGNQPQHF. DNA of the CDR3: TGTGCCAGTACCAACCCGACCATACCAGGCAATCAGCCCCAGCATTTT.

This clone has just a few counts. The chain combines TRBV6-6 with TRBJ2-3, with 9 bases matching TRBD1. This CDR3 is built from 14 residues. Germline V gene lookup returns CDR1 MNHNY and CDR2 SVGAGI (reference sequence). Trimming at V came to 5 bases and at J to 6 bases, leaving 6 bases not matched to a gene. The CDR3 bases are TGTGCCAGCAGTGCGACAGGGGGGTGGGATACGCAGTATTTT. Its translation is CASSATGGWDTQYF.

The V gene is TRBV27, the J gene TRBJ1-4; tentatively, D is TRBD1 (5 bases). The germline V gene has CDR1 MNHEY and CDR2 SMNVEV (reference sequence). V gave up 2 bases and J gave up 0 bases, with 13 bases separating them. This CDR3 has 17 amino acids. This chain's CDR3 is CASSLGGDSTTNEKLFF. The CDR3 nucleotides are TGTGCCAGCAGTTTAGGGGGAGACAGTACAACTAATGAAAAACTGTTTTTT.

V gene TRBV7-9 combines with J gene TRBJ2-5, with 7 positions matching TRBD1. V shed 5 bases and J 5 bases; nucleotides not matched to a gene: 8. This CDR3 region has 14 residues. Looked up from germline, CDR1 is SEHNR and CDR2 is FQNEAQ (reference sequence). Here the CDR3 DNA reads TGTGCCAGCAGCCAATGGGCACAGGGGGAGACCCAGTACTTC. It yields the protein CASSQWAQGETQYF.

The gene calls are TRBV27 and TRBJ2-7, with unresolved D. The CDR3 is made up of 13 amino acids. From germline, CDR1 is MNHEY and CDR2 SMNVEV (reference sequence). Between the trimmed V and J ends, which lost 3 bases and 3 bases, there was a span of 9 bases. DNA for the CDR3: TGTGCCAGCAGTTTTGGATATCGCTACGAGCAGTACTTC. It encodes CASSFGYRYEQYF.

CDR3 amino acids: CASSYTSNDEAFF. The CDR3 DNA follows: TGCGCCAGCAGCTACACATCCAACGATGAAGCTTTCTTT. The chain joins TRBV5-1 to TRBJ1-1; D gene ambiguous. This CDR3 is 13 amino acids long. Germline V gives CDR1 SGHRS, CDR2 YFSETQ. V lost 3 bases, J lost 7 bases, and 13 bases lay in between.

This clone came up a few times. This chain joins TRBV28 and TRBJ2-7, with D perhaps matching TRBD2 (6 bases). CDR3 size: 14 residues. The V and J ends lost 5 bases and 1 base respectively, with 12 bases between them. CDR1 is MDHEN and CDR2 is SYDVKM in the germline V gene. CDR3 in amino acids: CASSPMRDSYEQYF. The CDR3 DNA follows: TGTGCCAGCAGTCCCATGCGGGATTCCTACGAGCAGTACTTC.

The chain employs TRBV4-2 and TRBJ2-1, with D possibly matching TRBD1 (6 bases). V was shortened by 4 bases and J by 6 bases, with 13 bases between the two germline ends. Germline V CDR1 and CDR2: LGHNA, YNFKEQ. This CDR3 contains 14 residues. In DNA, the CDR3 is TGTGCCAGCAGCCCCCCAGGGGACCGCAATGAGCAGTTCTTC. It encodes CASSPPGDRNEQFF.

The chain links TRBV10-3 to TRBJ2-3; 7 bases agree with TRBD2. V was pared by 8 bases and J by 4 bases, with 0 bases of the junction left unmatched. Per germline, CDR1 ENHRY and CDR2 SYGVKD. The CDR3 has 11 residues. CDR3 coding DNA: TGTGCCATCGGACTAGCAGATACGCAGTATTTT. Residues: CAIGLADTQYF.

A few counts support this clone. The CDR3 spells CASSAVRGNQPQHF. The CDR3 nucleotides are TGTGCCAGCAGTGCCGTCAGAGGCAATCAGCCCCAGCATTTT. The chain carries TRBV2 and TRBJ1-5, with D hard to call. The CDR3 is 14 residues long. Trimming removed 4 bases at V and 2 bases at J, with 9 bases between. Germline CDR1 SNHLY, CDR2 FYNNEI.

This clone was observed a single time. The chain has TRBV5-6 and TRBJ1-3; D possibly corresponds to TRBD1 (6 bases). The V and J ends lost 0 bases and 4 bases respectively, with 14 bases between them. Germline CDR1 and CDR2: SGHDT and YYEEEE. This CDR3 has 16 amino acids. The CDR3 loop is CASSLVVGGPGNTIYF. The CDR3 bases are TGTGCCAGCAGCTTGGTCGTGGGGGGGCCGGGAAACACCATATATTTT.

The CDR3: CASQRDLRLSDTQYF. CDR3 sequence (DNA): TGTGCCAGCCAAAGGGATCTTCGGCTTTCAGATACGCAGTATTTT. The chain recombines TRBV27 with TRBJ2-3; D is ambiguous. The CDR3 has 15 amino acids. The germline CDR1 and CDR2 sequences are MNHEY and SMNVEV (reference sequence). V was pared by 8 bases and J by 4 bases, with 19 bases between.

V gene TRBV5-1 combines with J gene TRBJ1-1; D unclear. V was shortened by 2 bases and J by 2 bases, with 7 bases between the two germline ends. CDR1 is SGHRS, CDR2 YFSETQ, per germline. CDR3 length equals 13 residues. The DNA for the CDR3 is TGCGCCAGCAGCTTCAACACCAACACTGAAGCTTTCTTT. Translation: CASSFNTNTEAFF.

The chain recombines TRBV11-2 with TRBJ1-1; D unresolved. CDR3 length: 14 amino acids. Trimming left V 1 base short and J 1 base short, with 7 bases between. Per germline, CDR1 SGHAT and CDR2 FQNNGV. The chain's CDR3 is CASSLGSQNTEAFF. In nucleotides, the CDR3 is TGTGCCAGCAGCTTAGGTAGTCAGAACACTGAAGCTTTCTTT.

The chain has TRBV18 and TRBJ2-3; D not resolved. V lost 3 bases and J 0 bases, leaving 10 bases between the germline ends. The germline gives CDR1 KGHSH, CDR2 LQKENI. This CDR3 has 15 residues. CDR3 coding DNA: TGTGCCAGCTCACCGTCAACTGGGAGCACAGATACGCAGTATTTT. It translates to CASSPSTGSTDTQYF.

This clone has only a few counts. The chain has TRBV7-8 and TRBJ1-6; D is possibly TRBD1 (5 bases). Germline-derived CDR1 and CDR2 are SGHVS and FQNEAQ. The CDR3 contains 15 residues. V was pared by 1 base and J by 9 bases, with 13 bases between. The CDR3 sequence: CASSLDRPPGSPLHF. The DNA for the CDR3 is TGTGCCAGCAGCTTAGACAGGCCGCCGGGTTCACCCCTCCACTTT. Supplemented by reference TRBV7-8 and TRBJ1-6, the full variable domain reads GAGVSQSPRYKVAKRGQDVALRCDPISGHVSLFWYQQALGQGPEFLTYFQNEAQLDKSGLPSDRFFAERPEGSVSTLKIQRTQQEDSAVYLCASSLDRPPGSPLHFGNGTRLTVT.

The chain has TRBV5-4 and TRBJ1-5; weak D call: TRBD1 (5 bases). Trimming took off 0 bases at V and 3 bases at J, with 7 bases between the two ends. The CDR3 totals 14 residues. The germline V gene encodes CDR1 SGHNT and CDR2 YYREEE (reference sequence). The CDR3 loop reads CASSLEGFNQPQHF. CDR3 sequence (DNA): TGTGCCAGCAGCTTGGAGGGGTTCAATCAGCCCCAGCATTTT.

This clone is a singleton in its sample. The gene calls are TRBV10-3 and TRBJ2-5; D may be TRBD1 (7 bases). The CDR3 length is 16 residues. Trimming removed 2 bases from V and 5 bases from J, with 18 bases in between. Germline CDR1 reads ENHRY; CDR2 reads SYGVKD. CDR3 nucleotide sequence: TGTGCCATCAGTGAGGGAGGGGGCGGCGTGTTGGAGACCCAGTACTTC. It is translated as CAISEGGGGVLETQYF.